This T cell receptor (beta chain) derives from a study of cytomegalovirus exposure and HLA in healthy donors. The wider study: In terms of ancestry, the Caucasian-associated cluster contained roughly 80% of the approximately 420 genotyped donors.

Study-level results: A later analysis, which compared TCR beta chains of equal frequency, found the HLA-associated ones more clonally expanded.

The PCR had 60 Vbeta and 13 Jbeta primers. Original processing notes: Unique TCR beta chains numbered about 72 million in a later analysis, with around 10 million shared. Method: immunoSEQ multiplex PCR; TCRdb's copy keeps in-frame clones and lacks some. The V and J calls and clone size come from that table; D and trimming were worked out from the DNA. The sample gives about 140,000 clones, 60% to 85% of which show up once; about 2% is in the top ten. A word on this clone: Antigen specificity is unknown.

The CDR3 runs 15 residues. Germline CDR1 and CDR2: SGDLS and YYNGEE. The chain has TRBV9 and TRBJ2-5; 7 nucleotides line up with TRBD2. The J call may be in error: the DNA end matches TRBJ2-7 better. Sequencing input: PBMCs. This TCR was sampled from a middle-aged man in good health and CMV-seronegative. CDR3 sequence reads: CASSAQPGTTPEQYF. For the CDR3, the DNA is TGTGCCAGCAGTGCCCAACCTGGGACTACTCCCGAGCAGTACTTC.